This T cell receptor (beta chain) was retrieved from a study of Tregs in tolerant kidney transplant recipients. Study background: Related graft donors supplied nonmyeloablative bone marrow transplants, and mixed chimerism was transient.

Measured with immunoSEQ multiplex PCR; TCRdb has only the in-frame clones, and not every one. The data contain 95,000 to 120,000 clones, about 90% of them singletons. This clone was recorded once. Between the trimmed V and J ends, which lost 2 bases and 4 bases, there was a span of 9 bases. The CDR3 contains 13 residues. Germline-derived CDR1 and CDR2 are SGHDT and YYEEEE. The TCR originated in a human donor who received a combined kidney and bone marrow transplant. The chain joins TRBV5-6 to TRBJ2-5; possibly TRBD2 for D (6 bases). The sample was CD4+ T cells from blood, taken before the transplant. The CDR3 DNA follows: TGTGCCAGCAGCTTACTAGCACGAGAGACCCAGTACTTC. Its protein product is CASSLLARETQYF.